The sequence of this T cell receptor beta chain was determined in a study of T cell responses to AZD1222 COVID-19 vaccine. Overall study findings and caveats: Unmutated variant regions reportedly attract nearly half of all spike-specific TCRs. After the peak T cell response, and only then, were repertoires sampled.

Clones were read by immunoSEQ multiplex PCR, and TCRdb kept only the in-frame ones, dropping some. The repertoire consists of around 90,000 clones, with about 93% occurring once and the leading ten covering less than 5.5%. Germline-derived CDR1 and CDR2 are SNHLY and FYNNEI. The V end lost 8 bases, the J end lost 5 bases, and 13 bases lay between the germline ends. The CDR3 runs to 13 residues. Concerning this clone itself: The antigen remains undetermined.

The V call is TRBV2, the J call TRBJ1-5; D perhaps matches TRBD1 (5 bases). The source was peripheral blood, collected on day 0 of MenACWY control vaccination. The receptor's source is an adult in good health. The CDR3, as DNA: TGTGCCAGCGCTATTACGGGACATCAGCCCCAGCATTTT. Amino acids: CASAITGHQPQHF.